This T cell receptor (beta chain) was captured by sequencing in a study of T cell repertoires in cytomegalovirus infection. Across the study: Matching HLA type and CMV infection were both indicated by public TCR beta signatures. Broader study findings: Cumulative frequency of public TCR beta families picked out carriers of CMV plus the relevant HLA. In two of eight donors, the top clonotype was HLA-C-restricted CMV-specific.

The CDR3 runs 14 residues. With 3 bases clipped from V and 10 bases from J, the junction kept 5 bases outside the gene matches. This clonotype has a handful of counts. Antigen unknown. TCRdb ran MiXCR on the reads and lists one entry per CDR3 protein. The sample has some 680,000 distinct CDR3 sequences, 35% to 40% seen once. The clonotype originates from a human donor in good health (CMV status not recorded). Some clones in this sample may be carry-over from other donors' samples. This chain joins TRBV12-3 or TRBV12-4 and TRBJ2-4, with 11 positions matching TRBD1. Source material: PBMCs. In DNA form, the CDR3 reads TGTGCCAGCAGTTTCGGGACAGGGGGGAGGATTCAGTACTTC. Its protein is CASSFGTGGRIQYF.